A single sample is the source of the 2 T cell receptor beta chains below, sequenced in a study of cytomegalovirus exposure and HLA in healthy donors (TCRdb year 2017). Library creation used the immunoSEQ multiplex PCR assay. The multiplex PCR relied on a mix of 60 forward primers for TCR Vbeta segments and 13 reverse primers for TCR Jbeta segments. TCRdb carries this immuneACCESS record with in-frame sequences only. Its versions omit some clonotypes, under half of them owing to an unresolved V gene in the studies checked, with the rest unexplained. The sample records approximately 100,000 clones, more than 60% of which are singletons. The ten largest clones capture roughly 3.9% of the sample. Sequencing was performed on PBMCs. Receptors were obtained from a man aged 55 to 69 in good health and CMV-seronegative.

The rearrangement joins TRBV5-1 to TRBJ2-5, with D possibly matching TRBD2 (6 bases). The CDR3 runs to 15 residues. Looked up from germline, CDR1 is SGHRS and CDR2 is YFSETQ. The ends were cut back, 1 base at V and 1 base at J, with 11 bases in the middle. CDR3 sequence reads: CASSLTGLPQETQYF. The CDR3 region has the DNA TGCGCCAGCAGCTTGACGGGACTTCCCCAAGAGACCCAGTACTTC. Combining the CDR3 with reference TRBV5-1 and TRBJ2-5 gives the whole variable domain KAGVTQTPRYLIKTRGQQVTLSCSPISGHRSVSWYQQTPGQGLQFLFEYFSETQRNKGNFPGRFSGRQFSNSRSEMNVSTLELGDSALYLCASSLTGLPQETQYFGPGTRLLVL.

The CDR3 sequence: CASSTGTSRTDTQYF. CDR3 in DNA: TGTGCCAGCAGCACAGGGACTAGCAGAACAGATACGCAGTATTTT. The chain carries TRBV5-4 and TRBJ2-3; TRBD2 matches at 9 bases. This CDR3 contains 15 residues. Trimming cost V 4 bases and J 3 bases; bases outside gene matches: 6. In germline, CDR1 is SGHNT, CDR2 YYREEE (reference sequence). The full variable domain, completed using reference TRBV5-4 and TRBJ2-3, is ETGVTQSPTHLIKTRGQQVTLRCSSQSGHNTVSWYQQALGQGPQFIFQYYREEENGRGNFPPRFSGLQFPNYSSELNVNALELDDSALYLCASSTGTSRTDTQYFGPGTRLTVL.